Listed here are 5 T cell receptor delta chains from one sample, sequenced in a study of Vδ1+ human thymocytes. Findings and limits, study-wide: Thymic TRG and TRD repertoires appeared highly polyclonal.

No cognate antigen is known for these TCRs. The template was reverse-transcribed extracted RNA. The CDR3 regions were amplified by multiplex PCR from V-gene primers to a constant-region primer. TCRdb re-called clones from the multiplex PCR reads via CATT. In the table there are more than 45,000 delta-chain clones, approximately 16% of which are singletons. The specimen was Vdelta1+ gamma-delta thymocytes from the thymus. Specified subset: FACS-sorted CD3+ TCRalphabeta- TCRVdelta1+ TCRVdelta2- thymocytes. All receptors come from a girl under three years old who had congenital heart surgery.

This clone was found a few times. This rearrangement joins TRDV1 to TRDJ1; 10 bases match TRDD3. This CDR3 comprises 20 residues. Germline V gene lookup returns CDR1 TSWWSYY and CDR2 QGS. The ends lost 4 bases at V and 0 bases at J; junction bases unmatched: 17. CDR3: CALGGTFPHWGIEYTDKLIF. CDR3 in DNA: TGTGCTCTTGGGGGGACCTTCCCCCACTGGGGGATCGAGTACACCGATAAACTCATCTTT.

This sequence joins TRDV1 and TRDJ1; D perhaps matches TRDD3 (5 bases). V gave up 2 bases and J gave up 0 bases, with 13 bases separating them. CDR1 and CDR2 from the germline V gene are TSWWSYY and QGS. CDR3 size: 16 residues. The CDR3 DNA reads as TGTGCTCTTGGGGAAGGAATATACGTGTACACCGATAAACTCATCTTT. Translating it yields CALGEGIYVYTDKLIF.

The chain carries TRDV1 and TRDJ1, with D perhaps TRDD3 (5 bases). The V gene's germline CDR1 is TSWWSYY and CDR2 QGS. CDR3 size: 17 residues. V lost 1 base and J 0 bases, leaving 15 bases between the germline ends. The CDR3 here is CALGEPVDKLYTDKLIF. The CDR3 region has the DNA TGTGCTCTTGGGGAACCGGTGGATAAACTCTACACCGATAAACTCATCTTT.

The genes are TRDV1 and TRDJ1; D gene unclear. V was shortened by 0 bases and J by 0 bases, with 23 bases between the two germline ends. Germline V gene sequence: CDR1 TSWWSYY, CDR2 QGS. The CDR3 sequence is 20 residues long. The DNA for the CDR3 is TGTGCTCTTGGGGAACTAGGGGCGGGTTGGGCAGGACGGTACACCGATAAACTCATCTTT. Residues: CALGELGAGWAGRYTDKLIF.

This clone was picked up a small number of times. The gene calls are TRDV1 and TRDJ1, with 11 bases aligning to TRDD3. The V gene end was trimmed by 1 base and the J gene end by 0 bases; junction bases not matched to a gene: 7. The germline V gene encodes CDR1 TSWWSYY and CDR2 QGS. The length of the CDR3 is 18 residues. As DNA, the CDR3 is TGTGCTCTTGGGGAACGGGGGTGGGGGATACGCTACACCGATAAACTCATCTTT. This sequence encodes CALGERGWGIRYTDKLIF.